One and the same sample provided the 24 T cell receptor beta chains below, sequenced in a study of T cell repertoires in cytomegalovirus infection. TCRdb itself ran the reads through MiXCR, one entry per CDR3 protein. In the table there are roughly 860,000 distinct CDR3 sequences, around a third of which are singletons. These TCRs are of unknown antigen specificity. Sequenced here: cultured CD8+ T cells from PBMCs, sampled from culture after CMV antigen stimulation. The origin of the receptors is a human donor in good health (CMV status not recorded). Some clones in this sample may be carry-over from other donors' samples.

Note on this clonotype: Compared with germline, one end of the junction differs, possibly owing to a read error. This sequence joins TRBV7-2 and TRBJ2-1; TRBD1 matches at 8 bases. The germline gives CDR1 SGHTA, CDR2 FQGNSA. This CDR3 contains 12 residues. CDR3 amino acids: CVSRYGTGKQFF. The CDR3 coding sequence is TGTGTCAGCAGATACGGGACAGGCAAGCAGTTCTTC.

In DNA, the CDR3 is TGTGCCAGCAGTTACGAAAACAATGAGCAGTTCTTC. Residues: CASSYENNEQFF. The chain carries TRBV6-5 and TRBJ2-1; D is unresolved. The V gene lost 2 bases and the J gene lost 5 bases, with 4 bases spanning the gap. CDR1 and CDR2 from the germline V gene are MNHEY and SVGAGI. There are 12 residues in the CDR3.

This clonotype was seen a few times. The V call is TRBV4-1, the J call TRBJ1-4, with D possibly TRBD1 on 6 matching bases. The CDR3 extends over 15 amino acids. CDR1 is MGHRA and CDR2 is YSYEKL in the germline V gene. Between the trimmed V and J ends, which lost 4 bases and 8 bases, there was a span of 17 bases. The chain's CDR3 is CASSLGGGQGEKLFF. In DNA form, the CDR3 reads TGCGCCAGCAGCCTAGGGGGTGGCCAAGGAGAAAAACTGTTTTTT.

V gene TRBV5-4 combines with J gene TRBJ2-5, with a possible D match to TRBD2 (6 bases). The germline V gene encodes CDR1 SGHNT and CDR2 YYREEE (reference sequence). The V end lost 1 base, the J end lost 5 bases, and 12 bases lay between the germline ends. This CDR3 spans 14 amino acids. This CDR3 is CASSLRGWAETQYF. The CDR3 DNA reads TGTGCCAGCAGCTTGCGGGGGTGGGCGGAGACCCAGTACTTC.

About this clonotype: Compared with germline, one end of the junction differs, possibly owing to a read error. The V call is TRBV2, the J call TRBJ1-2; the D gene is possibly TRBD1 (5 bases). Germline V gives CDR1 SNHLY, CDR2 FYNNEI. The CDR3 length is 12 residues. In nucleotides, the CDR3 is TGTGCCAGCAGGGGTAGTTGGGCAGGGAGCCCCTTC. This sequence encodes CASRGSWAGSPF.

The chain has TRBV5-5 and TRBJ1-3; perhaps TRBD1 as D (5 bases). The germline CDR1 and CDR2 sequences are SGHKS and YYEKEE (reference sequence). The CDR3 is made up of 17 amino acids. Between the trimmed V and J ends, which lost 10 bases and 0 bases, there was a span of 23 bases. The CDR3 is CAPPPPRIGHSGNTIYF. The CDR3 DNA is TGTGCCCCCCCGCCCCCTAGGATTGGACACTCTGGAAACACCATATATTTT.

This clonotype was picked up a small number of times. The chain combines TRBV4-3 with TRBJ2-4, with 11 nucleotides matching TRBD1. J gave up 8 bases and V 0 bases, and 15 bases lay outside the gene matches. The germline gives CDR1 LGHNA, CDR2 YSLEER. This CDR3 has 19 residues. CDR3: CASSQDGTGGQFERDIQYF. CDR3 bases: TGCGCCAGCAGCCAAGATGGGACAGGGGGACAATTTGAGAGGGACATTCAGTACTTC.

This clonotype turned up a few times. The chain couples TRBV29-1 to TRBJ1-2; TRBD1 is a possible D gene (5 bases). Germline CDR1 SQVTM, CDR2 ANQGSEA. Trimming took 4 bases from V and 8 from J, leaving 14 bases between them. CDR3 size: 12 residues. The CDR3: CSVASGVGGYTF. In DNA, the CDR3 is TGCAGCGTTGCCTCGGGGGTAGGAGGCTACACCTTC.

This clonotype showed up just a few times. The chain couples TRBV5-6 to TRBJ1-5; D is uncertain. The germline V gene encodes CDR1 SGHDT and CDR2 YYEEEE. The CDR3 is 14 amino acids. V lost 3 bases, J lost 10 bases, and 17 bases lay in between. This CDR3 reads CASSSRHMLSPQHF. Written as DNA, the CDR3 is TGTGCCAGCAGCTCAAGACATATGTTGAGCCCCCAGCATTTT.

Many counts were recorded for this clonotype. This chain uses TRBV6-2 or TRBV6-3 with TRBJ1-5; 9 nucleotides match TRBD1. The CDR3 extends over 17 amino acids. Germline V gene lookup returns CDR1 MNHEY and CDR2 SVGEGT. V was pared by 4 bases and J by 7 bases, with 14 bases of the junction left unmatched. CDR3 sequence reads: CASSSYSGTGLEQPQHF. The CDR3 DNA is TGTGCCAGCAGTTCATACTCCGGGACAGGGCTGGAGCAGCCCCAGCATTTT.

This clonotype came up once. This chain joins TRBV9 and TRBJ2-2; D is possibly TRBD1 (6 bases). The germline V and J ends were trimmed by 3 bases and 0 bases, with 12 bases remaining between them. In germline, CDR1 is SGDLS, CDR2 YYNGEE. This CDR3 is 16 amino acids long. CDR3 in amino acids: CASSDSGQTNTGELFF. Here the CDR3 DNA reads TGTGCCAGCAGCGATTCGGGACAAACGAACACCGGGGAGCTGTTTTTT.

This clonotype was observed many times. This sequence joins TRBV19 and TRBJ1-2; no reliable D call. Germline-derived CDR1 and CDR2 are LNHDA and SQIVND (reference sequence). CDR3 length: 18 amino acids. The V end was cut by 6 bases, the J end by 2 bases, with 25 bases between. The CDR3 sequence: CASSLTLYRADINYGYTF. The CDR3 nucleotides read TGTGCCAGTAGCTTAACCTTATACCGGGCCGATATCAACTATGGCTACACCTTC.

This clonotype was seen at least ten times. The genes are TRBV7-6 and TRBJ2-3; the match to TRBD2 covers 9 bases. The CDR3 contains 14 residues. V shed 5 bases, J shed 4 bases, and the junction held 4 bases outside the gene matches. Germline lookup yields CDR1 SGHVS and CDR2 FNYEAQ. CDR3: CASSLGTSPDTQYF. The CDR3 nucleotides read TGTGCCAGCAGCCTCGGGACTAGCCCAGATACGCAGTATTTT. Full variable domain (remainder filled in from reference TRBV7-6 and TRBJ2-3): GAGVSQSPRYKVTKRGQDVALRCDPISGHVSLYWYRQALGQGPEFLTYFNYEAQQDKSGLPNDRFSAERPEGSISTLTIQRTEQRDSAMYRCASSLGTSPDTQYFGPGTRLTVL.

In its sample, this clonotype was seen once. The rearrangement joins TRBV5-1 to TRBJ1-5; D unclear. CDR3 length equals 14 residues. Germline values: CDR1 SGHRS, CDR2 YFSETQ. V dropped 0 bases and J dropped 7 bases, with 11 bases sitting between them. CDR3 sequence: CASSLDGFGQPQHF. The CDR3 coding sequence is TGCGCCAGCAGCTTGGACGGCTTTGGGCAGCCCCAGCATTTT.

The CDR3 DNA sequence: TGTGCCAGCAGACAGCTGAACTATGGCTACACCTTC. The encoded protein is CASRQLNYGYTF. The rearrangement links TRBV2 to TRBJ1-2; D gene ambiguous. Germline CDR1 SNHLY, CDR2 FYNNEI. The CDR3 consists of 12 residues. V was pared by 6 bases and J by 2 bases, with 7 bases between.

This clonotype was detected many times. The rearrangement links TRBV6-5 to TRBJ1-1; 7 nucleotides agree with TRBD1. The CDR3 is 14 amino acids. V shed 6 bases, J shed 2 bases, and the junction held 6 bases outside the gene matches. Germline V gives CDR1 MNHEY, CDR2 SVGAGI. CDR3 sequence (DNA): TGTGCCAGCAGGAAAGGGGGCCGAAACACTGAAGCTTTCTTT. Translating it yields CASRKGGRNTEAFF.

The chain has TRBV6-1 and TRBJ1-5; no definite D call. The CDR3 extends over 15 amino acids. The V end was cut by 3 bases, the J end by 5 bases, with 14 bases between. Germline CDR1 reads MNHNS; CDR2 reads SASEGT. CDR3 residues: CASSETRREDQPQHF. In nucleotides, the CDR3 is TGTGCCAGCAGTGAGACAAGAAGGGAGGATCAGCCCCAGCATTTT.

J is TRBJ2-5 and V is TRBV6-2 or TRBV6-3; 12 bases fit TRBD2. V gave up 2 bases and J gave up 4 bases; unmatched junction bases: 5. This CDR3 is built from 16 residues. Germline-derived CDR1 and CDR2 are MNHEY and SVGEGT. DNA of the CDR3: TGTGCCAGCAGTTACACCCTAGCGGGGGGGCCAGAGACCCAGTACTTC. It encodes CASSYTLAGGPETQYF.

This clonotype showed up just a few times. The V gene is TRBV7-2, the J gene TRBJ1-5; 8 nucleotides align to TRBD1. The CDR3 sequence is 13 residues long. The germline CDR1 and CDR2 sequences are SGHTA and FQGNSA. The V segment lost 5 bases and the J segment 6 bases; nucleotides outside the gene matches: 3. CDR3 protein: CASSRTGPQPQHF. The DNA for the CDR3 is TGTGCCAGCAGCAGGACAGGGCCTCAGCCCCAGCATTTT.

This clonotype was observed a single time. The junction does not match germline at one end; this may be a read error. The chain joins TRBV2 to TRBJ1-2, with TRBD1 as a possible D gene (5 bases). The CDR3 is 14 residues long. The germline V gene has CDR1 SNHLY and CDR2 FYNNEI. This chain's CDR3 is CANSEGTRVYGYTF. DNA of the CDR3: TGTGCCAACAGTGAAGGAACCAGGGTCTATGGCTACACCTTC.

This clonotype has just a few counts. The J gene is TRBJ2-1, the V gene TRBV6-4; D possibly corresponds to TRBD2 (6 bases). Germline CDR1 is MRHNA and CDR2 is SNTAGT. V gave up 3 bases and J gave up 2 bases, with 14 bases separating them. The CDR3 has 16 residues. The CDR3: CASSEVGGTTYNEQFF. DNA of the CDR3: TGTGCCAGCAGTGAAGTTGGGGGGACGACCTACAATGAGCAGTTCTTC.

The chain combines TRBV18 with TRBJ1-2, with D unresolved. V lost 2 bases and J 3 bases, leaving 13 bases between the germline ends. Germline assignment: CDR1 KGHSH and CDR2 LQKENI. CDR3 size: 15 residues. The CDR3 DNA reads as TGTGCCAGCTCACCAACAGCCAGGAGTGACTATGGCTACACCTTC. It translates to CASSPTARSDYGYTF.

This clonotype has more than one count but fewer than ten. The rearrangement joins TRBV19 to TRBJ2-2; 8 bases match TRBD1. V lost 9 bases, J lost 4 bases, and 7 bases stayed unmatched. CDR3 length: 14 amino acids. In germline, CDR1 is LNHDA, CDR2 SQIVND (reference sequence). CDR3 sequence reads: CASETGVGTGELFF. The CDR3 region has the DNA TGTGCCAGCGAGACAGGGGTTGGCACCGGGGAGCTGTTTTTT.

This clonotype was detected only a few times. V and J are TRBV6-2 or TRBV6-3 and TRBJ2-2; a weak D match, TRBD2 (6 bases). Germline lookup yields CDR1 MNHEY and CDR2 SVGEGT. The CDR3 length is 13 residues. Between the trimmed V and J ends, which lost 7 bases and 5 bases, there was a span of 11 bases. The CDR3 loop reads CASTAGRTGELFF. In nucleotides, the CDR3 is TGTGCCAGCACGGCGGGGCGGACCGGGGAGCTGTTTTTT.